Following are 30 T cell receptor beta chains from one sample sequenced in a study of blood T cells in healthy people across ages (dated by TCRdb to the mid-2010s). The method was 5' RACE. Sequencer: Illumina HiSeq 2500. A second PCR of about 6 to 11 cycles was run with a J-beta primer mix and a sample-barcoded 5' primer. TCRdb applied fastp at Q25 and MiXCR to the public reads, then kept only in-frame beta chains. When rows share a CDR3 protein, they turn into one entry using the most common DNA and genes. The sample yields 700,000 to 950,000 distinct CDR3 sequences; roughly two fifths were counted once. Of the sample, less than 25% falls within the top ten clones. Sequenced: blood. The receptors were gathered from a woman aged 55-69 years in good health.

The chain carries TRBV29-1 and TRBJ2-5; D is tentatively TRBD1 or TRBD2 (7 bases each). Germline V gene data show CDR1 as SQVTM and CDR2 as ANQGSEA. This CDR3 region has 18 residues. The V and J ends lost 5 bases and 11 bases respectively, with 36 bases between them. CDR3 sequence: CSVSGTATVLSGTYVQYF. In nucleotides, the CDR3 is TGCAGCGTTTCCGGGACAGCCACCGTCCTAAGCGGGACCTACGTGCAGTACTTC.

This clonotype showed up just a few times. The gene calls are TRBV6-1 and TRBJ2-7, with 10 bases lining up with TRBD1. V dropped 9 bases and J dropped 3; count of bases not matched to a gene: 2. Germline V gene lookup returns CDR1 MNHNS and CDR2 SASEGT. This CDR3 is built from 12 residues. The DNA of the CDR3 is TGTGCCAGTGACAGGGGGCACTACGAGCAGTACTTC. Its protein is CASDRGHYEQYF.

This clonotype was observed at least ten times. The chain carries TRBV7-3 and TRBJ2-3; D is ambiguous. CDR3 length equals 14 residues. Trimming cost V 2 bases and J 1 base, with 7 bases left between them. The germline V gene encodes CDR1 SGHTA and CDR2 FQGTGA. The CDR3 DNA sequence: TGTGCCAGCAGCTTAGGATTGCGCACAGATACGCAGTATTTT. It is translated as CASSLGLRTDTQYF.

The sample holds a few counts of this clonotype. The chain recombines TRBV7-3 with TRBJ1-2; D perhaps matches TRBD1 (6 bases). The CDR3 length is 14 residues. V lost 1 base and J lost 5, with 11 bases in between. From germline, CDR1 is SGHTA and CDR2 FQGTGA. The CDR3 here is CASSLSAGEYGYTF. In DNA, the CDR3 is TGTGCCAGCAGCTTAAGCGCAGGGGAGTATGGCTACACCTTC.

The chain combines TRBV12-3 or TRBV12-4 with TRBJ2-5; the match to TRBD2 covers 10 bases. With V trimmed by 8 bases and J by 6 bases, 9 bases remained unmatched. This CDR3 is 14 amino acids long. The CDR3 sequence: CASASSGSVKTQYF. The DNA of the CDR3 is TGTGCCAGCGCATCTAGCGGGAGTGTTAAGACCCAGTACTTC.

This clonotype turned up a few times. The chain combines TRBV6-1 with TRBJ2-5; the match to TRBD2 covers 8 bases. This CDR3 contains 17 residues. Germline-derived CDR1 and CDR2 are MNHNS and SASEGT. Unmatched junction bases numbered 14, after V lost 5 bases and J lost 3 bases. CDR3 in DNA: TGTGCCAGCAGTAGAGCCCTCGGGGGGGCACAGAAAGAGACCCAGTACTTC. Translation: CASSRALGGAQKETQYF.

This clonotype occurred a few times. The chain joins TRBV29-1 to TRBJ2-5, with TRBD2 matching 13 bases. Germline-derived CDR1 and CDR2 are SQVTM and ANQGSEA. The V gene end was trimmed by 0 bases and the J gene end by 4 bases; junction bases not matched to a gene: 2. The CDR3 runs 15 residues. As DNA, the CDR3 is TGCAGCGTTGAAGACCGACTAGCGGGAGGAGAGACCCAGTACTTC. It specifies CSVEDRLAGGETQYF. The variable domain in full, with the rest retrieved from reference TRBV29-1 and TRBJ2-5, is SAVISQKPSRDICQRGTSLTIQCQVDSQVTMMFWYRQQPGQSLTLIATANQGSEATYESGFVIDKFPISRPNLTFSTLTVSNMSPEDSSIYLCSVEDRLAGGETQYFGPGTRLLVL.

The V and J genes are TRBV29-1 and TRBJ2-1, with 7 nucleotides matching TRBD1. The CDR3 totals 14 residues. Trimming took 5 bases from V and 5 from J; bases not matched to a gene: 9. Germline assignment: CDR1 SQVTM and CDR2 ANQGSEA. The CDR3 loop reads CSVLSRGTDNEQFF. CDR3 nucleotide sequence: TGCAGCGTTCTATCTAGGGGGACAGACAATGAGCAGTTCTTC.

This chain connects TRBV5-1 to TRBJ2-1; 10 bases align to TRBD2. CDR3 length: 15 residues. V gave up 4 bases and J gave up 8 bases; unmatched junction bases: 9. The germline gives CDR1 SGHRS, CDR2 YFSETQ. For the CDR3, the DNA is TGCGCCAGCAGCGCCGCGGGACTAGCGAGGGATGAGCAGTTCTTC. It encodes CASSAAGLARDEQFF.

This clonotype turned up a few times. J is TRBJ2-3 and V is TRBV12-3 or TRBV12-4; tentatively, D is TRBD2 (6 bases). The CDR3 extends over 16 amino acids. Trimming cost V 4 bases and J 0 bases, with 14 bases left between them. CDR3 protein: CASSWISGASTDTQYF. The CDR3 DNA follows: TGTGCCAGCAGTTGGATCTCGGGAGCTAGCACAGATACGCAGTATTTT.

On this clonotype itself: This may come from a read error, since a much larger clone is one base off. J is TRBJ2-3 and V is TRBV20-1; 13 nucleotides agree with TRBD2. Germline V gene data show CDR1 as DFQATT and CDR2 as SNEGSKA (reference sequence). The CDR3 consists of 15 residues. The V segment lost 5 bases and the J segment 10 bases; nucleotides outside the gene matches: 12. The CDR3 region is CSALRLAGGSDAQYF. CDR3 bases: TGCAGTGCTTTACGACTAGCGGGAGGCAGTGATGCGCAGTATTTT.

This clonotype was counted between two and nine times. The chain joins TRBV7-2 to TRBJ1-1; no clear D. The V gene's germline CDR1 is SGHTA and CDR2 FQGNSA. There are 13 residues in the CDR3. V gave up 1 base and J gave up 8 bases, with 11 bases separating them. CDR3: CASSLGFQREAFF. The CDR3 DNA reads TGTGCCAGCAGCTTAGGGTTCCAGAGAGAAGCTTTCTTT.

This clonotype was counted many times. V gene TRBV4-2 combines with J gene TRBJ2-6; D unclear. The CDR3 is 19 residues long. The V end was cut by 0 bases, the J end by 4 bases, with 19 bases between. The germline CDR1 and CDR2 sequences are LGHNA and YNFKEQ. The CDR3 DNA reads as TGTGCCAGCAGCCAAGATTGGGGAATGTCCTACGTCGGGGCCAACGTCCTGACTTTC. This sequence encodes CASSQDWGMSYVGANVLTF.

The chain recombines TRBV7-9 with TRBJ2-7; TRBD1 matches 8 bases. The trim removed 0 bases at V and 0 bases at J, leaving 4 bases unmatched. CDR1 SEHNR and CDR2 FQNEAQ come from the germline V gene (reference sequence). This CDR3 is built from 16 residues. The CDR3 DNA sequence: TGTGCCAGCAGCTTAGCAAGGACAGGGAGCTCCTACGAGCAGTACTTC. Translated: CASSLARTGSSYEQYF.

The J gene is TRBJ1-6, the V gene TRBV2, with D perhaps matching TRBD1 (5 bases). CDR3 size: 12 residues. Germline CDR1 and CDR2: SNHLY and FYNNEI. The V and J ends lost 10 bases and 6 bases respectively, with 10 bases between them. As DNA, the CDR3 is TGTGCCACTAGGACAACTAATTCACCCCTCCACTTT. It is translated as CATRTTNSPLHF.

The rearrangement links TRBV3-1 to TRBJ1-5; the D is unclear. Germline V gene lookup returns CDR1 LGHDT and CDR2 YNNKEL (reference sequence). V dropped 1 base and J dropped 6 bases, with 13 bases sitting between them. The CDR3 covers 15 residues. As DNA, the CDR3 is TGTGCCAGCAGCCAAGGGAAACGGGATAGTCAGCCCCAGCATTTT. Translated: CASSQGKRDSQPQHF.

This chain links TRBV4-3 with TRBJ2-5; 10 nucleotides match TRBD1. Looked up from germline, CDR1 is LGHNA and CDR2 is YSLEER. J gave up 2 bases and V 3 bases, and 6 bases lay outside the gene matches. CDR3 size: 16 residues. CDR3 sequence reads: CASSQGWDRGQETQYF. The CDR3 DNA reads TGCGCCAGCAGCCAGGGGTGGGACAGGGGACAAGAGACCCAGTACTTC.

This clonotype was seen repeatedly, ten times or more. The chain recombines TRBV10-3 with TRBJ2-1; D not certain. This CDR3 is 15 amino acids long. The germline CDR1 and CDR2 sequences are ENHRY and SYGVKD. The germline V and J ends were trimmed by 2 bases and 5 bases, with 13 bases remaining between them. CDR3: CAISEDTPADNEQFF. The CDR3 DNA reads TGTGCCATCAGTGAGGACACTCCGGCGGACAATGAGCAGTTCTTC.

This clonotype was picked up a small number of times. The V call is TRBV20-1, the J call TRBJ2-7, with D uncertain. This CDR3 has 11 residues. From germline, CDR1 is DFQATT and CDR2 SNEGSKA (reference sequence). Trimming pared 6 bases from V and 3 bases from J, leaving 9 bases between. The CDR3: CSAGTYYEQYF. The CDR3 DNA reads as TGCAGTGCAGGCACGTACTACGAGCAGTACTTC.

The chain recombines TRBV20-1 with TRBJ2-5; TRBD1 is a possible D gene (5 bases). Germline V gives CDR1 DFQATT, CDR2 SNEGSKA (reference sequence). The CDR3 runs to 13 residues. Deletions cut 4 bases from V and 4 bases from J, with 13 bases between. CDR3: CSATGLGVETQYF. The CDR3 DNA sequence: TGCAGTGCTACGGGTTTAGGGGTAGAGACCCAGTACTTC.

The genes are TRBV3-1 and TRBJ1-1, with 8 nucleotides matching TRBD1. With 6 bases clipped from V and 0 bases from J, the junction kept 9 bases outside the gene matches. The CDR3 is 16 amino acids. Germline lookup yields CDR1 LGHDT and CDR2 YNNKEL (reference sequence). The DNA for the CDR3 is TGTGCCAGCAGTCGGACAGGGAGATATATGAACACTGAAGCTTTCTTT. Protein sequence: CASSRTGRYMNTEAFF.

A few counts support this clonotype. Given a much more abundant clone one base away, this may be a read error. In nucleotides, the CDR3 is TGTGCCATCGAGACAGACAATGAGCAGTACTTC. This sequence encodes CAIETDNEQYF. This sequence joins TRBV10-3 and TRBJ2-1, with TRBD1 as a possible D gene (5 bases). TRBJ2-7 matches the DNA end more closely, so the J call is doubtful. This CDR3 spans 11 amino acids. CDR1 ENHRY and CDR2 SYGVKD come from the germline V gene.

About this clonotype: This may be a read error: a much more frequent sequence differs by one nucleotide. The V gene is TRBV29-1, the J gene TRBJ2-7; 7 positions match TRBD2. The CDR3 has 14 residues. From germline, CDR1 is SQVTM and CDR2 ANQGSEA. Here the CDR3 DNA reads TGCGGCGTTGGAGGAGGACTAGAAACCTACGAGCAGTACTTC. Its protein product is CGVGGGLETYEQYF.

This clonotype was counted a few times. The rearrangement joins TRBV13 to TRBJ1-6; D gene ambiguous. V shed 1 base and J shed 5 bases, with 15 bases lying between them. The CDR3 contains 17 residues. Germline V lookup: CDR1 PRHDT, CDR2 FYEKMQ (reference sequence). This CDR3 reads CASSLAIGARNNSPLHF. The CDR3 nucleotides are TGTGCCAGCAGCTTAGCTATCGGCGCCCGGAATAATTCACCCCTCCACTTT.

This chain joins TRBV3-1 and TRBJ2-7; TRBD2 matches at 9 bases. Per the germline V gene, CDR1 is LGHDT and CDR2 is YNNKEL (reference sequence). The CDR3 extends over 16 amino acids. Unmatched junction bases numbered 9, after V lost 1 base and J lost 5 bases. CDR3 DNA: TGTGCCAGCAGCCAAGTCAGCGGGGGGTTTCTGGACGAGCAGTACTTC. This codes for CASSQVSGGFLDEQYF.

The chain couples TRBV7-2 to TRBJ2-4; D is unresolved. The better agreement between TRBJ2-5 and the DNA end casts doubt on the J call. Germline assignment: CDR1 SGHTA and CDR2 FQGNSA. This CDR3 comprises 13 residues. The CDR3 sequence is CASSFLALETQYF. The CDR3 DNA sequence: TGTGCCAGCAGCTTTTTGGCCCTAGAGACCCAGTACTTC.

This clonotype was picked up many times. The rearrangement uses TRBV25-1 and TRBJ2-7, with 9 bases lining up with TRBD2. The V gene end was trimmed by 7 bases and the J gene end by 2 bases; junction bases not matched to a gene: 3. The CDR3 totals 13 residues. Germline V CDR1 and CDR2: MGHDK, SYGVNS. This CDR3 is CASISSGAYEQYF. DNA of the CDR3: TGTGCCAGCATATCTAGCGGGGCCTACGAGCAGTACTTC.

Of note for this clonotype: Germline and junction disagree at one end, which may indicate a read error. The rearrangement links TRBV9 to TRBJ1-2; D perhaps matches TRBD1 (6 bases). CDR1 and CDR2 from the germline V gene are SGDLS and YYNGEE. The CDR3 covers 16 residues. CDR3: CAGSVGPDSFAYGYTF. In nucleotides, the CDR3 is TGTGCCGGCAGCGTAGGCCCGGACAGTTTCGCCTATGGCTACACCTTC.

The chain combines TRBV27 with TRBJ2-3; TRBD2 aligns across 9 bases. Germline assignment: CDR1 MNHEY and CDR2 SMNVEV (reference sequence). The CDR3 is 16 residues long. The ends lost 4 bases at V and 2 bases at J; junction bases unmatched: 7. The CDR3 is CASSSLAGQYTDTQYF. CDR3 DNA sequence: TGTGCCAGCAGTTCTCTAGCGGGGCAATACACAGATACGCAGTATTTT.

This clonotype turned up a few times. V is TRBV10-3 and J is TRBJ2-1; TRBD1 agrees at 9 bases. Germline V gene lookup returns CDR1 ENHRY and CDR2 SYGVKD. Losses at the gene ends were 0 bases for V and 7 bases for J; bases not matched to a gene: 10. The CDR3 loop spans 17 amino acids. The CDR3 region is CAISESILDRGKNEQFF. CDR3 sequence (DNA): TGTGCCATCAGTGAGTCAATTTTAGACAGGGGGAAGAATGAGCAGTTCTTC.